This T cell receptor (beta chain) is from a study of blood T cells in healthy people across ages. Study background: The capture of about one barcoded beta molecule per two T cells was achieved by template switching. Study-level findings and limits: Per million T cells, TCR beta diversity dropped about linearly as age rose.

The CDR3 runs to 12 residues. CDR1 is SGHKS, CDR2 YYEKEE, per germline (reference sequence). The ends were cut back, 8 bases at V and 6 bases at J, with 12 bases in the middle. A second PCR of 7 to 11 cycles used a sample-barcoded 5' primer and a J-beta primer mix. TCRdb called the 5' RACE reads again in MiXCR, with one record for every CDR3 protein. The repertoire holds 540,000 or so distinct CDR3 sequences, around 24% seen once, with 8.7% in the top ten. On this clonotype itself: The antigen is undetermined.

These sequences were also reported in another study, on T cells of mothers and their children. That work adds: The shaping of TCR recombination output by thymic selection is similar in related and unrelated pairs.

Sequencing was carried out using blood. This TCR came from a boy aged 5-17 years in good health. The V call is TRBV5-5, the J call TRBJ2-1; D remains unclear. The CDR3 loop is CASEIPRNEQFF. The CDR3 DNA sequence: TGTGCCAGTGAAATCCCCCGCAATGAGCAGTTCTTC.